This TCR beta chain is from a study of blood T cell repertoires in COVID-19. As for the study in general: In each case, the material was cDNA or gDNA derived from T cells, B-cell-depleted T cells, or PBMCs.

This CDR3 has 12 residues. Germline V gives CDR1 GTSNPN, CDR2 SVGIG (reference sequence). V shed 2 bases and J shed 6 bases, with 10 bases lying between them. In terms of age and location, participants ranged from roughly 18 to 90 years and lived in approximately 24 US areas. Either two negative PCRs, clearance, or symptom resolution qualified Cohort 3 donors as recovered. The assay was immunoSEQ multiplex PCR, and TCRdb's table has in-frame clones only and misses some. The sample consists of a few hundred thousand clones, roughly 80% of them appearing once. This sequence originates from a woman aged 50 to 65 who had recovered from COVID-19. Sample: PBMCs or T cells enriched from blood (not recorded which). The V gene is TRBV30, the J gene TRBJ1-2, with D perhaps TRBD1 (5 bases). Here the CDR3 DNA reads TGTGCCTGGAGTTTACAGGCCCATGGCTACACCTTC. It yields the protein CAWSLQAHGYTF.